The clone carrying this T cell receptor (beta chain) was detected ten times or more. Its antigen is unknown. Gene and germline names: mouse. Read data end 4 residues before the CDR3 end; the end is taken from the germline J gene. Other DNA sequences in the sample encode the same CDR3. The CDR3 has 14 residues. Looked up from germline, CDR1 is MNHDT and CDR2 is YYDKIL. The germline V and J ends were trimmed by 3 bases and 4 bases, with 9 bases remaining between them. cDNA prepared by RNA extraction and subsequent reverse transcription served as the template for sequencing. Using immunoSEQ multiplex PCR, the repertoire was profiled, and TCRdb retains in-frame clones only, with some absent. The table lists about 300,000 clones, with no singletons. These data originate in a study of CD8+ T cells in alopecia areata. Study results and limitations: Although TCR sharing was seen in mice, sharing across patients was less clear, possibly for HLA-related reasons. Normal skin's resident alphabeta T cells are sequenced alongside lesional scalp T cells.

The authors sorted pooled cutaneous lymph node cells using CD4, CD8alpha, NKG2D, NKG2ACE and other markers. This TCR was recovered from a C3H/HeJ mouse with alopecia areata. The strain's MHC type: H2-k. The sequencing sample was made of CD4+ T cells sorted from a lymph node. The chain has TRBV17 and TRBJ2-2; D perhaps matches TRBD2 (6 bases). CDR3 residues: CASSRGGGTGQLYF. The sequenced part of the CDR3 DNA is TGTGCTAGCAGTAGGGGGGGTGGCACCGGG.